Listed here is a single T cell receptor (beta chain). What it binds is not known. This record belongs to a study of CD8 T cells in ankylosing spondylitis. The V segment lost 0 bases and the J segment 1 base; nucleotides outside the gene matches: 4. CDR1 is SGHRS and CDR2 is YFSETQ in the germline V gene. This CDR3 is built from 15 residues. General study findings and limits: Researchers reportedly found disease-linked clones significantly enriched in matched ankylosing spondylitis synovial fluid. Blood of patients with ankylosing spondylitis appeared to be characterized by a TCR beta motif of eight or nine highly homologous variants.

A single record per CDR3 protein comes from TCRdb applying MiXCR to the 5' RACE reads. The table lists more than 100,000 distinct CDR3 sequences, under 20% of them singletons. Sequencing was carried out using blood, either unsorted or a sorted T cell fraction (not recorded which). The receptor was derived from a male donor with ankylosing spondylitis. The chain links TRBV5-1 to TRBJ2-7, with TRBD2 matching over 7 bases. CDR3 sequence (DNA): TGCGCCAGCAGCTTGGAAAGCGGGGTATCCTACGAGCAGTACTTC. It encodes CASSLESGVSYEQYF.